One sample yielded the 22 T cell receptor beta chains listed below, sequenced in a study of blood T cell repertoires in COVID-19. TCRdb's table, derived via immunoSEQ multiplex PCR, lists solely in-frame clones and lacks some. The profile covers around 200,000 clones, with 85% appearing a single time and around 19% taken by the ten largest. The sequenced sample consisted of PBMCs or T cells enriched from blood (not recorded which). These receptors originate from a man in his forties who had recovered from COVID-19.

V usage is TRBV6-1 and J usage is TRBJ2-7; 8 positions match TRBD2. The CDR3 consists of 12 residues. J was trimmed by 6 bases and V by 5 bases; bases with no gene match: 3. CDR1 MNHNS and CDR2 SASEGT come from the germline V gene. In nucleotides, the CDR3 is TGTGCCAGCAGTCCCGGGGGGGGCGAGCAGTACTTC. Its translation: CASSPGGGEQYF.

The V gene is TRBV6-5, the J gene TRBJ2-1, with D maybe TRBD2 (5 bases). Germline CDR1 MNHEY, CDR2 SVGAGI. V was pared by 11 bases and J by 0 bases, with 14 bases between. This CDR3 has 14 amino acids. For the CDR3, the DNA is TGTGCCTCGAGGGAAGCGGCCTCCTACAATGAGCAGTTCTTC. Its translation is CASREAASYNEQFF.

This chain joins TRBV7-3 and TRBJ2-7; 9 bases are shared with TRBD1. Germline V gene lookup returns CDR1 SGHTA and CDR2 FQGTGA. The CDR3 is made up of 15 amino acids. The V segment lost 4 bases and the J segment 3 bases; nucleotides outside the gene matches: 7. DNA for the CDR3: TGTGCCAGCAGCTCCTATTCGGGACAGGGCTACGAGCAGTACTTC. Its translation: CASSSYSGQGYEQYF.

The chain has TRBV28 and TRBJ1-2, with 10 bases that match TRBD1. The CDR3 has 14 residues. V was clipped by 8 bases and J by 8 bases; unmatched bases: 11. Germline values: CDR1 MDHEN, CDR2 SYDVKM. The CDR3 coding sequence is TGTGCCAGCGCGATCCGGGACAGGGGATTAGGCTACACCTTC. Amino acids: CASAIRDRGLGYTF.

The chain uses TRBV7-9 and TRBJ1-6; 7 nucleotides align to TRBD1. This CDR3 comprises 16 residues. The germline V gene has CDR1 SEHNR and CDR2 FQNEAQ (reference sequence). Trimming removed 5 bases from V and 0 bases from J; junction bases left unmatched: 4. The CDR3 DNA reads TGTGCCAGCAGCCCACAGGGGAGCTCCTATAATTCACCCCTCCACTTT. Encoded protein: CASSPQGSSYNSPLHF.

In nucleotides, the CDR3 is TGTGCCAGCAGCCAACCGCCGGACAGGGGGGCGGGCTACACCTTC. Translated: CASSQPPDRGAGYTF. The chain is built from TRBV3-1 (or the pseudogene TRBV3-2) and TRBJ1-2; 10 nucleotides agree with TRBD1. CDR1 and CDR2 from the germline V gene are LGHDT and YNNKEL (reference sequence). Trimming took 2 bases from V and 8 from J; bases not matched to a gene: 8. This CDR3 spans 15 amino acids.

CDR3 DNA: TGTGCCAGCAGCAAAGGAGGTGACACCGGGGAGCTGTTTTTT. Its protein product is CASSKGGDTGELFF. The chain combines TRBV5-4 with TRBJ2-2; perhaps TRBD2 as D (5 bases). CDR3 length: 14 amino acids. V lost 4 bases and J 3 bases, leaving 10 bases between the germline ends. Germline CDR1 SGHNT, CDR2 YYREEE (reference sequence).

The V gene is TRBV6-4, the J gene TRBJ2-3, with D perhaps matching TRBD1 (5 bases). The CDR3 is made up of 15 amino acids. V shed 3 bases and J shed 4 bases, with 14 bases lying between them. Germline loops: CDR1 MRHNA, CDR2 SNTAGT. The CDR3: CASSEQRGASDTQYF. The CDR3 DNA sequence: TGTGCCAGCAGTGAACAAAGGGGCGCTTCAGATACGCAGTATTTT.

This clone has just a few counts. V is TRBV7-9 and J is TRBJ1-1; possibly TRBD1 for D (5 bases). This CDR3 contains 14 residues. The germline V gene encodes CDR1 SEHNR and CDR2 FQNEAQ (reference sequence). The ends were cut back, 7 bases at V and 4 bases at J, with 16 bases in the middle. Here the CDR3 reads CASTLMGGRTEAFF. The CDR3 DNA follows: TGTGCCAGCACCTTGATGGGGGGACGCACTGAAGCTTTCTTT.

The chain carries TRBV19 and TRBJ1-1; D might be TRBD1 (5 bases). This CDR3 spans 12 amino acids. CDR1 and CDR2 from the germline V gene are LNHDA and SQIVND (reference sequence). With 3 bases removed from V and 5 bases from J, the gap between germline ends came to 7 bases. The CDR3 DNA is TGTGCCAGTAGTATGGGGGGGACTGAAGCTTTCTTT. Its protein product is CASSMGGTEAFF. The full variable domain, in which reference TRBV19 and TRBJ1-1 provide the parts outside the CDR3, is DGGITQSPKYLFRKEGQNVTLSCEQNLNHDAMYWYRQDPGQGLRLIYYSQIVNDFQKGDIAEGYSVSREKKESFPLTVTSAQKNPTAFYLCASSMGGTEAFFGQGTRLTVV.

The V call is TRBV7-9, the J call TRBJ1-1; D is unclear. Germline V CDR1 and CDR2: SEHNR, FQNEAQ (reference sequence). This CDR3 has 13 amino acids. The V and J ends lost 3 bases and 4 bases respectively, with 9 bases between them. The CDR3 sequence: CASSFGRGTEAFF. The CDR3 bases are TGTGCCAGCAGCTTCGGGCGGGGCACTGAAGCTTTCTTT.

The rearrangement links TRBV7-9 to TRBJ2-1, with D uncertain. From germline, CDR1 is SEHNR and CDR2 FQNEAQ (reference sequence). V gave up 4 bases and J gave up 8 bases, with 9 bases separating them. The CDR3 loop spans 12 amino acids. The CDR3 coding sequence is TGTGCCAGCAGCTCCCTATCGGATGAGCAGTTCTTC. Amino acid sequence: CASSSLSDEQFF.

The V gene is TRBV24-1, the J gene TRBJ2-3, with 7 bases identical to TRBD2. This CDR3 contains 17 residues. V lost 0 bases and J lost 2; bases outside the gene matches: 7. Germline V lookup: CDR1 KGHDR, CDR2 SFDVKD. The CDR3 loop reads CATSDLSGSGFTDTQYF. The CDR3 nucleotides are TGTGCCACCAGTGATTTGTCGGGTAGCGGGTTCACAGATACGCAGTATTTT.

The J gene is TRBJ2-2, the V gene TRBV5-4, with D possibly matching TRBD2 (6 bases). The ends were cut back, 4 bases at V and 4 bases at J, with 14 bases in the middle. Germline loops: CDR1 SGHNT, CDR2 YYREEE (reference sequence). This CDR3 is built from 15 residues. The CDR3, as DNA: TGTGCCAGCAGCCACCGGGACTTTCTCACCGGGGAGCTGTTTTTT. Its translation is CASSHRDFLTGELFF. The whole variable domain, filled in from reference TRBV5-4 and TRBJ2-2, reads ETGVTQSPTHLIKTRGQQVTLRCSSQSGHNTVSWYQQALGQGPQFIFQYYREEENGRGNFPPRFSGLQFPNYSSELNVNALELDDSALYLCASSHRDFLTGELFFGEGSRLTVL.

The chain carries TRBV29-1 and TRBJ1-4; tentative D call: TRBD1 (6 bases). V dropped 5 bases and J dropped 4 bases, with 11 bases sitting between them. CDR1 and CDR2 from the germline V gene are SQVTM and ANQGSEA. The CDR3 is 13 residues long. CDR3 protein: CSVRRGVNEKLFF. As DNA, the CDR3 is TGCAGCGTTCGCAGGGGTGTTAATGAAAAACTGTTTTTT.

This clone has a count of ten or more. The V call is TRBV4-1, the J call TRBJ1-5; D might be TRBD1 (6 bases). V shed 6 bases and J shed 5 bases, with 17 bases lying between them. CDR1 and CDR2 from the germline V gene are MGHRA and YSYEKL. The CDR3 consists of 15 residues. The CDR3 nucleotides read TGCGCCAGCAGTGAGCTGACAGGACCGGATCAGCCCCAGCATTTT. Amino acids: CASSELTGPDQPQHF.

The rearrangement joins TRBV29-1 to TRBJ2-1, with a tentative D call TRBD2 (5 bases). Germline V gene sequence: CDR1 SQVTM, CDR2 ANQGSEA. This CDR3 contains 12 residues. V was shortened by 8 bases and J by 2 bases, with 10 bases between the two germline ends. The CDR3 DNA is TGCAGCTGCGAGGGCCCCTACAATGAGCAGTTCTTC. This gives the protein CSCEGPYNEQFF.

The V call is TRBV5-1, the J call TRBJ2-7; 12 nucleotides line up with TRBD2. CDR3 length equals 15 residues. V dropped 2 bases and J dropped 5; count of bases not matched to a gene: 5. CDR1 and CDR2 from the germline V gene are SGHRS and YFSETQ. The CDR3 DNA is TGCGCCAGCAGCTTATCGACTAGCGGGAGCAACGAGCAGTACTTC. It specifies CASSLSTSGSNEQYF.

The V and J genes are TRBV7-2 and TRBJ2-3; TRBD2 matches at 7 bases. The V and J ends lost 7 bases and 1 base, in that order; junction bases with no gene match: 8. This CDR3 is 15 amino acids long. Germline CDR1 reads SGHTA; CDR2 reads FQGNSA. The CDR3 region is CASKATSWGTDTQYF. For the CDR3, the DNA is TGTGCCAGCAAGGCGACTAGCTGGGGCACAGATACGCAGTATTTT.

V is TRBV7-2 and J is TRBJ1-5, with D hard to call. Germline V gene sequence: CDR1 SGHTA, CDR2 FQGNSA. The CDR3 has 14 residues. With 4 bases removed from V and 0 bases from J, the gap between germline ends came to 7 bases. CDR3 loop: CASSWSGSNQPQHF. The DNA for the CDR3 is TGTGCCAGCAGCTGGTCGGGTAGCAATCAGCCCCAGCATTTT.

The rearrangement links TRBV7-3 to TRBJ1-1, with a possible D match to TRBD1 (5 bases). Germline V gene lookup returns CDR1 SGHTA and CDR2 FQGTGA. The V gene lost 5 bases and the J gene lost 1 base, with 5 bases spanning the gap. This CDR3 has 12 amino acids. The CDR3 DNA reads TGTGCCAGCAGCCAGGGGAACACTGAAGCTTTCTTT. Amino acid sequence: CASSQGNTEAFF. The full variable domain, completed using reference TRBV7-3 and TRBJ1-1, is GAGVSQTPSNKVTEKGKYVELRCDPISGHTALYWYRQSLGQGPEFLIYFQGTGAADDSGLPNDRFFAVRPEGSVSTLKIQRTERGDSAVYLCASSQGNTEAFFGQGTRLTVV.

V gene TRBV6-5 combines with J gene TRBJ2-3, with TRBD2 matching 7 bases. The V gene end was trimmed by 8 bases and the J gene end by 0 bases; junction bases not matched to a gene: 5. Germline assignment: CDR1 MNHEY and CDR2 SVGAGI. The length of the CDR3 is 14 residues. DNA of the CDR3: TGTGCCAGCCGGGCGCGGGGGAGCACAGATACGCAGTATTTT. This translates into CASRARGSTDTQYF.